This TCR beta chain stems from a study of blood T cells in healthy people across ages. With regard to this clonotype: Antigen: not known.

V was clipped by 7 bases and J by 2 bases, with 20 bases between them. Germline CDR1 MNHNS, CDR2 SASEGT. The CDR3 runs 16 residues. Broader study findings: Significant beta diversity loss was already apparent by age around 40, declining roughly linearly.

Using a J-beta primer mix together with a sample-barcoded 5' primer, a second PCR was run for about 7 to 12 cycles. TCRdb reprocessed the 5' RACE reads with MiXCR, giving one entry per CDR3 protein. The data show about 750,000 distinct CDR3 sequences, 40% to 65% seen once. Each donor supplied roughly 9.2 milliliters of peripheral blood. The chain couples TRBV6-1 to TRBJ2-5; D possibly matches TRBD1 or TRBD2 (6 bases each). The TCR was taken from a man older than 75 in good health. The source material was blood. CDR3 loop: CASNHLGHRGQETQYF. CDR3 DNA: TGTGCCAGCAATCATTTGGGACACCGGGGGCAAGAGACCCAGTACTTC.